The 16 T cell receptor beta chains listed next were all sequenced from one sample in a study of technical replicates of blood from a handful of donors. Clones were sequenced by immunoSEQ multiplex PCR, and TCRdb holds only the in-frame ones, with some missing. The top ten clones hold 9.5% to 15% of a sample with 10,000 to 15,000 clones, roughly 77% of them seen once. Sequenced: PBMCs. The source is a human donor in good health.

This CDR3 reads CASSLTSTYEQYF. For the CDR3, the DNA is TGCGCCAGCAGCTTAACTAGTACCTACGAGCAGTACTTC. The V and J genes are TRBV5-1 and TRBJ2-7; D possibly corresponds to TRBD2 (5 bases). V dropped 2 bases and J dropped 2 bases, with 8 bases sitting between them. Germline V lookup: CDR1 SGHRS, CDR2 YFSETQ. The CDR3 has 13 amino acids.

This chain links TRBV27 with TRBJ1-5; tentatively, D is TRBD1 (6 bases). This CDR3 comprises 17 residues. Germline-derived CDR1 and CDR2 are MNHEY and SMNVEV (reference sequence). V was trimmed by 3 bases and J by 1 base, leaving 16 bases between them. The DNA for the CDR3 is TGTGCCAGCAGTTTCCTTCCGACAGGCGAGAGCAATCAGCCCCAGCATTTT. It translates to CASSFLPTGESNQPQHF.

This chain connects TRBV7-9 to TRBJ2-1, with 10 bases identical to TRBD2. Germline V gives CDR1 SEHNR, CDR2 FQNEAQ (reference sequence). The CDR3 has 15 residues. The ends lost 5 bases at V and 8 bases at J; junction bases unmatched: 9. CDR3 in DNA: TGTGCCAGCAGCCCGAAAGGGCTAGCGGGAGATGAGCAGTTCTTC. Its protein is CASSPKGLAGDEQFF.

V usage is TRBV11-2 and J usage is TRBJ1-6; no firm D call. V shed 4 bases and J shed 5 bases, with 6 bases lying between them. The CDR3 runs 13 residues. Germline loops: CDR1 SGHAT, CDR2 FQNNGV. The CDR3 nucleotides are TGTGCCAGCAGCTCCAGGAATAATTCACCCCTCCACTTT. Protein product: CASSSRNNSPLHF.

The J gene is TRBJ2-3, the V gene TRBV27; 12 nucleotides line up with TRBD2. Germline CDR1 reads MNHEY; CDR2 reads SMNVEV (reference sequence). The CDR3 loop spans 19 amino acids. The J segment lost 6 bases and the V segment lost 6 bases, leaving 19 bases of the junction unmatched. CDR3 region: CASSTSSGRALPTHDTQYF. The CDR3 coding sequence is TGTGCCAGCAGCACGTCTAGCGGGAGGGCCCTCCCCACACACGATACGCAGTATTTT.

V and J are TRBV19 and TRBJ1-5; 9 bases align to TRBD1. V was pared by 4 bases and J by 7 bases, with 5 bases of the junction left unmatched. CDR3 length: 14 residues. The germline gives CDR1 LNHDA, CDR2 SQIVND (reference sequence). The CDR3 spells CASSTTGGVQPQHF. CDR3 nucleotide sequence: TGTGCCAGTAGTACAACAGGGGGCGTCCAGCCCCAGCATTTT.

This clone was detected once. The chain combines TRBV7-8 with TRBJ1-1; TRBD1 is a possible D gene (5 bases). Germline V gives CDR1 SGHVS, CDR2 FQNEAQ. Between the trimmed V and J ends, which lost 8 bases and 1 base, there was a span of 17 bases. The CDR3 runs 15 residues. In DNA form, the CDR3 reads TGTGCCAGCTCGGTTTCGGGGAGGGGGAACACTGAAGCTTTCTTT. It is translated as CASSVSGRGNTEAFF.

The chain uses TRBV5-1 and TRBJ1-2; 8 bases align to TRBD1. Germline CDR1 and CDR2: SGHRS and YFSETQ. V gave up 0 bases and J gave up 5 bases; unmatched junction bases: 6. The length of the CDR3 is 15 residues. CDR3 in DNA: TGCGCCAGCAGCTTGGGGACAGGGATGGGGTATGGCTACACCTTC. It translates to CASSLGTGMGYGYTF.

The CDR3 protein is CASSLETGGGYEQYF. In DNA, the CDR3 is TGTGCCAGCAGCTTAGAAACAGGGGGCGGCTACGAGCAGTACTTC. The chain links TRBV7-2 to TRBJ2-7, with 9 bases that match TRBD1. Germline trimming cut 1 base from V and 3 bases from J; bases unmatched to any gene: 4. The CDR3 consists of 15 residues. Germline V gene data show CDR1 as SGHTA and CDR2 as FQGNSA.

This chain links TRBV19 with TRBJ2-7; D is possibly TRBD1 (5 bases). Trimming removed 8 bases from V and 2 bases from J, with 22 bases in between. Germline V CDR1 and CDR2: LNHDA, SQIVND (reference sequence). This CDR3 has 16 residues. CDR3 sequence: CASRPTYGANTYEQYF. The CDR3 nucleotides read TGTGCCAGTCGTCCAACCTATGGGGCGAACACCTACGAGCAGTACTTC. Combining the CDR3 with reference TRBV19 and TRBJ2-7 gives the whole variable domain DGGITQSPKYLFRKEGQNVTLSCEQNLNHDAMYWYRQDPGQGLRLIYYSQIVNDFQKGDIAEGYSVSREKKESFPLTVTSAQKNPTAFYLCASRPTYGANTYEQYFGPGTRLTVT.

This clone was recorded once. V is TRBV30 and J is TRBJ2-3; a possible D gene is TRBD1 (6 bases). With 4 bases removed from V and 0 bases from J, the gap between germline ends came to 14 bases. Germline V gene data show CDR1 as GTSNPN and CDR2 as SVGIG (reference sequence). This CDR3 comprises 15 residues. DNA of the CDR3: TGTGCCTGGACCAGGGGTACAGCTAGCACAGATACGCAGTATTTT. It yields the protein CAWTRGTASTDTQYF.

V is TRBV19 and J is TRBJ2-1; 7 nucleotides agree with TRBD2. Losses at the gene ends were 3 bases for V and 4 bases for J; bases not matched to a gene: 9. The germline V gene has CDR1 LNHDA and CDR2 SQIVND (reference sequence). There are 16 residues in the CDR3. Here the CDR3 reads CASSILAGVSYNEQFF. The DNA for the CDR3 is TGTGCCAGTAGTATTCTGGCGGGAGTCTCGTACAATGAGCAGTTCTTC.

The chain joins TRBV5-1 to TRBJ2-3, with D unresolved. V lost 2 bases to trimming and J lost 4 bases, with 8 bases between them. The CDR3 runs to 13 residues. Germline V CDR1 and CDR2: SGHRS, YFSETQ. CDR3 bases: TGCGCCAGCAGCTTTCTAAGCCCAGATACGCAGTATTTT. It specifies CASSFLSPDTQYF.

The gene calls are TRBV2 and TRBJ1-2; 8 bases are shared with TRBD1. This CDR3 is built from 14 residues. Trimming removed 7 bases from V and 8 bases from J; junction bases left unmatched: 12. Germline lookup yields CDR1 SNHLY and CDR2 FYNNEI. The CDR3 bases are TGTGCCAGCATTCCGGACAGGGCCCACGGAGGCTACACCTTC. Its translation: CASIPDRAHGGYTF.

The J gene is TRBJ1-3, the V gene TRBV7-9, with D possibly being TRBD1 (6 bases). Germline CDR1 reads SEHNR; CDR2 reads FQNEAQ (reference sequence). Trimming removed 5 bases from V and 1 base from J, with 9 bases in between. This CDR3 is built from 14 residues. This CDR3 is CASSKQGSGNTIYF. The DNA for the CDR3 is TGTGCCAGCAGCAAACAGGGATCTGGAAACACCATATATTTT.

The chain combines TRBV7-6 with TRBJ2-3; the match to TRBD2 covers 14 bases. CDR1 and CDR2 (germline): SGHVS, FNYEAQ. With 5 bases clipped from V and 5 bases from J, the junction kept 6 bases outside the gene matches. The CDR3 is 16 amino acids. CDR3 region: CASSGSGTSGRDTQYF. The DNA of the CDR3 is TGTGCCAGCAGCGGATCCGGGACTAGCGGGAGAGATACGCAGTATTTT.